The 24 T cell receptor beta chains in this list originate from one sample, sequenced in a study of blood T cells in healthy people across ages. A second PCR, run for roughly 7 to 12 cycles, used a sample-barcoded 5' primer plus a J-beta primer mix. TCRdb re-called the 5' RACE reads through MiXCR, storing one row per CDR3 protein. The sample consists of just over 1 million distinct CDR3 sequences, over 35% of them appearing once. Sequencing input: blood. The receptors come from a woman aged 60-70 years in good health.

This clonotype was detected a few times. The chain couples TRBV4-3 to TRBJ2-5; tentatively, D is TRBD2 (6 bases). The better agreement between TRBJ2-7 and the DNA end casts doubt on the J call. CDR1 LGHNA and CDR2 YSLEER come from the germline V gene. This CDR3 spans 16 amino acids. The CDR3 reads CASSPSGGMSTYEQYF. The CDR3 nucleotides read TGCGCCAGCAGCCCCTCAGGAGGGATGAGTACCTACGAGCAGTACTTC.

The chain recombines TRBV27 with TRBJ2-7; D may be TRBD2 (6 bases). The V gene lost 1 base and the J gene lost 0 bases, with 13 bases spanning the gap. This CDR3 region has 16 residues. Germline V CDR1 and CDR2: MNHEY, SMNVEV (reference sequence). CDR3: CASSLFPSAPSYEQYF. The CDR3 DNA follows: TGTGCCAGCAGTTTATTCCCTAGCGCCCCCTCCTACGAGCAGTACTTC.

This clonotype was picked up one time. The chain is built from TRBV12-3 or TRBV12-4 and TRBJ1-1; TRBD1 agrees at 9 bases. Trimming took 4 bases from V and 9 from J; bases not matched to a gene: 9. The length of the CDR3 is 14 residues. The CDR3 is CASSYYGTGFKAFF. The CDR3 nucleotides read TGTGCCAGCAGTTATTATGGGACAGGGTTCAAAGCTTTCTTT.

As concerns this clonotype: At one end the junction does not follow the germline gene, possibly because of a read error. This chain joins TRBV3-1 and TRBJ2-1; 7 bases line up with TRBD2. There are 15 residues in the CDR3. The germline CDR1 and CDR2 sequences are LGHDT and YNNKEL (reference sequence). Here the CDR3 DNA reads TGTGCCAGTAGCCCCCTGCGGCGGGAGAGGAGTGAGCAGTTCTTC. Translating gives CASSPLRRERSEQFF.

V usage is TRBV4-1 and J usage is TRBJ2-7, with TRBD1 identical over 12 bases. Germline V gives CDR1 MGHRA, CDR2 YSYEKL. V gave up 1 base and J gave up 3 bases; unmatched junction bases: 7. The CDR3 has 17 amino acids. CDR3 nucleotide sequence: TGCGCCAGCAGCCAAGGTTTCGGGACAGGGGGCGGCTACGAGCAGTACTTC. Its protein product is CASSQGFGTGGGYEQYF.

This clonotype was seen at least ten times. This chain uses TRBV5-1 with TRBJ2-7; TRBD1 is a possible D gene (6 bases). Trimming took off 0 bases at V and 4 bases at J, with 11 bases between the two ends. Germline CDR1 SGHRS, CDR2 YFSETQ. This CDR3 contains 14 residues. The CDR3 coding sequence is TGCGCCAGCAGCTTGGACAGGGACCGTTACGAGCAGTACTTC. This codes for CASSLDRDRYEQYF.

The genes are TRBV24-1 and TRBJ2-1, with 9 bases that match TRBD2. This CDR3 spans 15 amino acids. V dropped 3 bases and J dropped 6; count of bases not matched to a gene: 5. The germline gives CDR1 KGHDR, CDR2 SFDVKD. CDR3 in DNA: TGTGCCACCAGTGATGGTCTAGCGGGATTCAATGAGCAGTTCTTC. Its protein product is CATSDGLAGFNEQFF.

This clonotype was observed a single time. The V gene is TRBV11-2, the J gene TRBJ2-7; TRBD2 agrees at 10 bases. Trimming cost V 5 bases and J 6 bases; bases outside gene matches: 13. The germline V gene encodes CDR1 SGHAT and CDR2 FQNNGV. This CDR3 is 16 amino acids long. The CDR3 nucleotides are TGTGCCAGCAGCCTTTTGGCTAGCGGGAGCCCCTCCGAGCAGTACTTC. Translated, it gives CASSLLASGSPSEQYF.

The genes are TRBV25-1 and TRBJ1-2; 7 bases are shared with TRBD1. This CDR3 contains 14 residues. The germline gives CDR1 MGHDK, CDR2 SYGVNS. Trimming removed 0 bases from V and 7 bases from J; junction bases left unmatched: 5. DNA for the CDR3: TGTGCCAGCAGTGAATACCCGGACAGGAGTGGCTACACCTTC. As protein: CASSEYPDRSGYTF.

This clonotype was picked up many times. CDR3 amino acids: CASSRGENEQFF. CDR3 nucleotide sequence: TGTGCCAGCAGCAGGGGGGAGAATGAGCAGTTCTTC. This chain uses TRBV9 with TRBJ2-1, with D perhaps matching TRBD1 or TRBD2 (6 bases each). CDR1 is SGDLS and CDR2 is YYNGEE in the germline V gene. There are 12 residues in the CDR3. Trimming stripped 4 bases from V and 7 bases from J, with 9 bases between.

This chain uses TRBV5-1 with TRBJ2-2; 7 bases fit TRBD1. This CDR3 is built from 14 residues. With 10 bases clipped from V and 4 bases from J, the junction kept 10 bases outside the gene matches. Germline lookup yields CDR1 SGHRS and CDR2 YFSETQ. CDR3 amino acids: CAGRDSSSTGELFF. The CDR3 nucleotides are TGCGCCGGCCGGGACAGCTCGAGCACCGGGGAGCTGTTTTTT.

The sample holds one count of this clonotype. The genes are TRBV29-1 and TRBJ1-2, with 8 bases aligning to TRBD1. The CDR3 is 14 residues long. In germline, CDR1 is SQVTM, CDR2 ANQGSEA. The V gene end was trimmed by 7 bases and the J gene end by 10 bases; junction bases not matched to a gene: 17. The CDR3 DNA reads as TGCAGCGCCGCCGTTGGACAGGGTTCTCATGACTACACCTTC. Its protein product is CSAAVGQGSHDYTF.

The chain joins TRBV27 to TRBJ2-7; 11 bases are shared with TRBD2. The CDR3 has 15 residues. The ends lost 5 bases at V and 6 bases at J; junction bases unmatched: 9. The germline gives CDR1 MNHEY, CDR2 SMNVEV (reference sequence). The CDR3 DNA reads TGTGCCAGCAGTATCTCTAGCGGGAGGTGGCGCGAGCAGTACTTC. This translates into CASSISSGRWREQYF.

The chain carries TRBV7-3 and TRBJ2-1; 11 positions agree with TRBD2. Germline CDR1 SGHTA, CDR2 FQGTGA. Trimming cost V 3 bases and J 0 bases; bases outside gene matches: 7. This CDR3 spans 18 amino acids. CDR3 residues: CASSFGLAGTLSYNEQFF. In nucleotides, the CDR3 is TGTGCCAGCAGCTTTGGACTAGCGGGTACACTCTCCTACAATGAGCAGTTCTTC.

The chain recombines TRBV27 with TRBJ2-2; tentatively, D is TRBD1 (6 bases). CDR1 is MNHEY, CDR2 SMNVEV, per germline (reference sequence). This CDR3 has 14 residues. V was shortened by 6 bases and J by 6 bases, with 14 bases between the two germline ends. CDR3 protein: CASSPGQFSGELFF. CDR3 in DNA: TGTGCCAGCAGCCCTGGACAGTTTTCCGGGGAGCTGTTTTTT.

In this sample, this clonotype turned up a few times. V usage is TRBV10-3 and J usage is TRBJ2-3; 9 bases line up with TRBD2. Germline lookup yields CDR1 ENHRY and CDR2 SYGVKD. With V trimmed by 7 bases and J by 3 bases, 2 bases remained unmatched. This CDR3 contains 13 residues. The CDR3 reads CAITSGTTDTQYF. The CDR3 DNA sequence: TGTGCCATCACTAGCGGGACTACAGATACGCAGTATTTT.

The J gene is TRBJ2-5, the V gene TRBV10-2; D is possibly TRBD1 or TRBD2 (5 bases each). CDR1 WSHSY and CDR2 SAAADI come from the germline V gene. This CDR3 spans 14 amino acids. V was pared by 5 bases and J by 4 bases, with 14 bases between. The CDR3 nucleotides read TGCGCCAGCAGTCCGGGGCTAGGGATAGAGACCCAGTACTTC. Its translation is CASSPGLGIETQYF.

The V and J genes are TRBV2 and TRBJ2-1; the D gene is possibly TRBD1 (5 bases). CDR3 length equals 15 residues. Germline V lookup: CDR1 SNHLY, CDR2 FYNNEI. Trimming cost V 9 bases and J 0 bases, with 15 bases left between them. CDR3 sequence: CARMSGIGSYNEQFF. The CDR3 nucleotides are TGTGCCAGGATGTCAGGGATTGGCTCCTACAATGAGCAGTTCTTC.

There are a few counts of this clonotype. The chain employs TRBV9 and TRBJ2-7, with D unclear. Trimming removed 4 bases at V and 5 bases at J, with 10 bases between. CDR1 is SGDLS and CDR2 is YYNGEE in the germline V gene. The CDR3 covers 12 residues. This CDR3 is CASSRDFDEQYF. CDR3 sequence (DNA): TGTGCCAGCAGCCGAGACTTTGACGAGCAGTACTTC.

This clonotype was seen a few times. J is TRBJ2-7 and V is TRBV2, with 9 bases identical to TRBD2. The V and J ends lost 6 bases and 3 bases, in that order; junction bases with no gene match: 3. The CDR3 is 13 residues long. CDR1 and CDR2 (germline): SNHLY, FYNNEI. CDR3 coding DNA: TGTGCCAGCAGGGGGACTAGCCTCTACGAGCAGTACTTC. Protein: CASRGTSLYEQYF.

The gene calls are TRBV6-6 and TRBJ2-5; the D call may be TRBD1 or TRBD2 (5 bases each). Germline CDR1 MNHNY, CDR2 SVGAGI (reference sequence). The length of the CDR3 is 15 residues. Trimming removed 2 bases at V and 11 bases at J, with 21 bases between. CDR3 residues: CASSYPSPGAREQYF. For the CDR3, the DNA is TGTGCCAGCAGTTACCCATCCCCCGGGGCGAGAGAGCAGTACTTC.

To note about this clonotype: A much larger clonotype is one base distant, so this may be a read error. The chain uses TRBV7-2 and TRBJ2-7; D gene unclear. The CDR3 loop spans 14 amino acids. Deletions cut 2 bases from V and 2 bases from J, with 10 bases between. In germline, CDR1 is SGHTA, CDR2 FQGNSA. CDR3 residues: CASSLRSTPYEQYF. DNA of the CDR3: TGTGCCAGCAGCTTACGATCAACTCCCTACGAGCAGTACTTC.

This clonotype was counted a single time. The V call is TRBV27, the J call TRBJ1-1; D remains unclear. V shed 5 bases and J shed 1 base, with 11 bases lying between them. Germline V CDR1 and CDR2: MNHEY, SMNVEV (reference sequence). CDR3 length: 14 amino acids. The CDR3 protein is CASSPLVPNTEAFF. The CDR3 DNA reads as TGTGCCAGCAGTCCCCTAGTGCCGAACACTGAAGCTTTCTTT.

This clonotype was found many times. The chain joins TRBV12-3 or TRBV12-4 to TRBJ1-1; D call uncertain. The CDR3 extends over 11 amino acids. V lost 7 bases and J lost 7, with 10 bases in between. The CDR3 region is CASILDHEAFF. CDR3 coding DNA: TGTGCCAGCATCCTGGACCATGAAGCTTTCTTT.